These T cell receptor beta chains were read from a single sample in a study of cytomegalovirus exposure and HLA in healthy donors. Here immunoSEQ multiplex PCR was the method, and the copy in TCRdb shows in-frame clones only, minus some. The repertoire includes roughly 120,000 clones, 80% to 85% of them detected once, and around 2.9% sits in the top ten. The sequenced material came from PBMCs. The receptors originated from a woman aged 55-70 years in good health and CMV-seropositive. Both conserved end residues are part of each CDR3. A D gene is named only where the DNA matches it firmly. Clone sizes are given selectively: once, few, many, or a class where the clone is expanded.

j_call d_call clone_size v_call cdr3_nt cdr3_aa
TRBJ2-5 TRBD2 NA TRBV2 TGTGCCAGCAGTGAAGGGGGGGGGTTTGTAGCGGGGACCCAGTACTTC CASSEGGGFVAGTQYF
TRBJ1-1 NA once TRBV7-9 TGTTCTATCGGGGGATTGAACACTGAAGCTTTCTTT CSIGGLNTEAFF
TRBJ2-7 TRBD2 once TRBV5-4 TGTGCCAGCAGCTCTCCGGGACTAGCGGGAGCGGCATACGAGCAGTACTTC CASSSPGLAGAAYEQYF
TRBJ2-7 NA NA TRBV6-5 TGTGCCAGCAGTGGACAGTTAGGAGGCTACGAGCAGTACTTC CASSGQLGGYEQYF
TRBJ2-7 NA NA TRBV5-1 TGCGCCACCCGAGTACTCGAGGGCGAATCCTACGAGCAGTACTTC CATRVLEGESYEQYF
TRBJ1-1 NA once TRBV5-4 TGTGCCAGCAGCTTTCAGGGCGGAACTGAAGCTTTCTTT CASSFQGGTEAFF
TRBJ2-1 NA NA TRBV4-1 TGCGCCAGCAGCCTTCGGGAGAGCGGTTTTTACAATGAGCAGTTCTTC CASSLRESGFYNEQFF
TRBJ2-3 NA NA TRBV21-1 TGTGCCAGCAGCAAAGGGGCGGGACAGGGGGTCGGAGGTACGCAGTATTTT CASSKGAGQGVGGTQYF
TRBJ1-5 TRBD1 NA TRBV6-6 TGTGCCAGCAGTCCGGACAGGGTGGGACAGCCCCAGCATTTT CASSPDRVGQPQHF
TRBJ2-2 NA NA TRBV18 TGTGCCAGCTCACCTAAGATGCCAGACGGGGAGCTGTTTTTT CASSPKMPDGELFF
TRBJ2-4 NA NA TRBV5-1 TGCGCCAGCAGCTTGTGGGGGGTGGCCAAAAACATTCAGTACTTC CASSLWGVAKNIQYF
TRBJ2-5 NA NA TRBV19 TGTGCCAGTAGTATCAGACCACAGGGAGGGCGCCAAGAGACCCAGTACTTC CASSIRPQGGRQETQYF
TRBJ1-2 TRBD1 NA TRBV5-4 TGTGCCAGCAGCTTGGATAACAGGGGGCGGAACTATGGCTACACCTTC CASSLDNRGRNYGYTF
TRBJ2-3 TRBD2 NA TRBV9 TGTGCCAGCAGCGTGGGACTATCTCCAGATACGCAGTATTTT CASSVGLSPDTQYF
TRBJ1-6 NA NA TRBV7-8 TGTGCCAGCAGCTTAGATTTCGGGGGGTCAAGCTCACCCCTCCACTTT CASSLDFGGSSSPLHF
TRBJ1-1 NA NA TRBV9 TGTGCCAGCAGCGGAATACAGGGTGAAGGCACTGAAGCTTTCTTT CASSGIQGEGTEAFF
TRBJ1-4 TRBD1 NA TRBV5-1 TGCGCCAGCAGCTTCCAGGGGGCGGGTAATGAAAAACTGTTTTTT CASSFQGAGNEKLFF
TRBJ2-2 TRBD2 NA TRBV27 TGTGCCAGCAGTTTAGGGGTAGCGGGCAGGCGGAACACCGGGGAGCTGTTTTTT CASSLGVAGRRNTGELFF
TRBJ1-4 NA NA TRBV5-5 TGTGCCAGCAGCTTTTCACGGGTAGCAACTAATGAAAAACTGTTTTTT CASSFSRVATNEKLFF
TRBJ1-4 TRBD1 once TRBV27 TGTGCCAGCATCCCACCGACAGGGGGTAATGAAAAACTGTTTTTT CASIPPTGGNEKLFF
TRBJ1-4 NA NA TRBV13 TGTGCCAGCAGCTTATCCGCAACTAATGAAAAACTGTTTTTT CASSLSATNEKLFF
TRBJ1-2 TRBD1 few TRBV13 TGTGCCAGCAGCTTAATACAGGGGGCAGGGGTATATGGCTACACCTTC CASSLIQGAGVYGYTF